A selection of T cell receptor beta chains follows, all from one sample in a study of cytomegalovirus exposure and HLA in healthy donors. The table came from immunoSEQ multiplex PCR; TCRdb's copy has only in-frame clones and leaves some out. The sample includes approximately 180,000 clones, around 70% seen only once; the top ten take 2.5% to 3.5%. Sequenced material: PBMCs. These receptors came from a male donor in good health and CMV-seronegative. Each CDR3 is given with its conserved first and last residue. A D gene is named only where the DNA matches it firmly. Clone size is not always given. Where it is, it says once, few, many or a class for expanded clones.

TRBJ1-1	once	TRBV2	TRBD1	CASAFGDSMNTEAFF	TGTGCCAGCGCATTCGGGGACAGCATGAACACTGAAGCTTTCTTT
TRBJ2-7	few	TRBV11-2	NA	CASSLDRVPLAEQYF	TGTGCCAGCAGCTTAGACAGAGTCCCTCTAGCCGAGCAGTACTTC
TRBJ1-5	once	TRBV9	TRBD1	CASSEGQTNQPQHF	TGTGCCAGCAGCGAGGGACAGACCAATCAGCCCCAGCATTTT
TRBJ1-1	NA	TRBV30	NA	CAWSVQQGGTEAFF	TGTGCCTGGAGTGTACAACAGGGCGGCACTGAAGCTTTCTTT
TRBJ2-1	few	TRBV7-8	NA	CASSLNNRGNEQFF	TGTGCCAGCAGCTTAAATAACCGCGGCAATGAGCAGTTCTTC
TRBJ2-1	NA	TRBV28	TRBD2	CASSSFSGRAANEQFF	TGTGCCAGCAGTTCCTTCAGCGGGAGGGCCGCCAATGAGCAGTTCTTC
TRBJ2-3	NA	TRBV29-1	NA	CSVYTDTQYF	TGCAGCGTTTACACAGATACGCAGTATTTT
TRBJ1-5	NA	TRBV6-1	TRBD1	CASIGTGGIQPQHF	TGTGCCAGCATCGGGACAGGTGGAATTCAGCCCCAGCATTTT
TRBJ2-3	NA	TRBV9	TRBD2	CASSPGASGIADTQYF	TGTGCCAGCAGCCCGGGGGCTAGCGGGATCGCGGATACGCAGTATTTT
TRBJ1-3	NA	TRBV5-1	NA	CASSLAGGKISGNTIYF	TGCGCCAGCAGCTTGGCCGGGGGAAAAATATCTGGAAACACCATATATTTT
TRBJ2-3	few	TRBV7-2	NA	CASSQSTDTQYF	TGTGCCAGCAGCCAGAGCACAGATACGCAGTATTTT
TRBJ2-1	NA	TRBV30	NA	CAWSVSRNYNEQFF	TGTGCCTGGAGTGTAAGCAGGAATTACAATGAGCAGTTCTTC
TRBJ2-1	NA	TRBV7-9	NA	CSSSLSSDEQFF	TGTTCCAGCAGCTTAAGCAGCGATGAGCAGTTCTTC
TRBJ2-5	once	TRBV7-6	NA	CASSLDAAGETQYF	TGTGCCAGCAGCTTAGACGCGGCAGGGGAGACCCAGTACTTC
TRBJ1-4	NA	TRBV5-1	TRBD1	CASSLALTGGSEKLFF	TGCGCCAGCAGCTTGGCCTTGACAGGGGGAAGTGAAAAACTGTTTTTT
TRBJ1-5	NA	TRBV28	NA	CASSLSGLSNQPQHF	TGTGCCAGCAGTTTATCGGGGTTGAGCAATCAGCCCCAGCATTTT
TRBJ1-4	NA	TRBV7-9	NA	CASSRSRGGEKLFF	TGTGCCAGCAGCCGGTCCCGAGGCGGTGAAAAACTGTTTTTT
TRBJ2-1	NA	TRBV6-4	NA	CASSDGTGNDNEQFF	TGTGCCAGCAGTGACGGGACTGGAAATGACAATGAGCAGTTCTTC
TRBJ1-3	NA	TRBV25-1	TRBD1	CASSEGTGGSGNTIYF	TGTGCCAGCAGTGAAGGGACAGGGGGCTCTGGAAACACCATATATTTT
TRBJ1-5	NA	TRBV28	TRBD1	CASAPSLQGPQPQHF	TGTGCCAGCGCGCCTTCGCTACAGGGGCCTCAGCCCCAGCATTTT
TRBJ1-6	NA	TRBV6-6	TRBD1	CASSYDRVDGSPLHF	TGTGCCAGCAGTTACGACAGGGTTGATGGGTCACCCCTCCACTTT
TRBJ1-6	NA	TRBV7-9	NA	CASSSGLRSSYNSPLHF	TGTGCCAGCAGCTCAGGACTGAGAAGCTCCTATAATTCACCCCTCCACTTT
TRBJ1-1	NA	TRBV6-5	NA	CASSYVNRAEAEAFF	TGTGCCAGCAGTTACGTGAACAGGGCAGAGGCTGAAGCTTTCTTT
TRBJ2-7	NA	TRBV25-1	TRBD2	CASSAAGEYEQYF	TGTGCCAGCAGTGCCGCGGGGGAATACGAGCAGTACTTC
TRBJ2-3	NA	TRBV2	NA	CASTLSTDTQYF	TGTGCCAGCACCCTTAGCACAGATACGCAGTATTTT
TRBJ1-1	NA	TRBV28	TRBD1	CASSFRQGATEAFF	TGTGCCAGCAGTTTTCGGCAGGGGGCTACTGAAGCTTTCTTT
TRBJ2-1	NA	TRBV5-1	TRBD2	CASSIGTSGGWDEQFF	TGCGCCAGCAGCATCGGGACTAGCGGGGGTTGGGATGAGCAGTTCTTC
TRBJ1-5	NA	TRBV10-3	NA	CAISDLDRGPYQPQHF	TGTGCCATCAGTGACCTCGACAGAGGCCCTTATCAGCCCCAGCATTTT
TRBJ2-1	NA	TRBV28	TRBD2	CASSLGPQGLAGGPGNEQFF	TGTGCCAGCAGTTTAGGTCCCCAGGGACTAGCGGGAGGGCCCGGGAATGAGCAGTTCTTC
TRBJ2-1	NA	TRBV7-6	NA	CASSSQQGNEQFF	TGTGCCAGCAGCTCTCAACAGGGAAATGAGCAGTTCTTC
TRBJ1-1	few	TRBV7-3	NA	CASSFLWNTEAFF	TGTGCCAGCAGCTTCCTATGGAACACTGAAGCTTTCTTT
TRBJ1-2	NA	TRBV4-3	NA	CASSLGPGRGYGYTF	TGCGCCAGCAGTCTCGGGCCAGGGCGGGGATATGGCTACACCTTC
TRBJ2-5	NA	TRBV7-9	NA	CASSTWTEDQETQYF	TGTGCCAGCAGCACCTGGACAGAAGACCAAGAGACCCAGTACTTC
TRBJ2-5	few	TRBV11-1	TRBD2	CASSPGTSVRLQYF	TGTGCCAGCAGCCCCGGGACTAGCGTCCGCCTTCAGTACTTC
TRBJ1-5	NA	TRBV5-1	NA	CASSLDSSQPQHF	TGCGCCAGCAGCTTGGACAGCTCCCAGCCCCAGCATTTT
TRBJ2-1	few	TRBV14	NA	CASSQVYTQFF	TGTGCCAGCAGCCAAGTATACACGCAGTTCTTC
TRBJ2-1	NA	TRBV5-1	TRBD1	CASSLEGQGFHEQFF	TGCGCCAGCAGCTTGGAGGGACAGGGGTTCCATGAGCAGTTCTTC
TRBJ2-1	NA	TRBV11-1	TRBD2	CASSPEREGDEQFF	TGTGCCAGCAGCCCCGAACGGGAGGGGGATGAGCAGTTCTTC
TRBJ1-5	NA	TRBV7-9	TRBD1	CASSKTGVSNQPQHF	TGTGCCAGCAGCAAGACAGGGGTTAGCAATCAGCCCCAGCATTTT
TRBJ2-7	NA	TRBV9	TRBD2	CATSRGGTGALGEQYF	TGTGCCACCTCCCGGGGGGGGACGGGGGCGTTGGGAGAGCAGTACTTC
TRBJ2-3	NA	TRBV6-5	TRBD2	CASGYSTSGRADTQYF	TGTGCCAGCGGTTACTCGACTAGCGGGAGGGCAGATACGCAGTATTTT
TRBJ2-5	NA	TRBV30	NA	CAWSGKGEGLYF	TGTGCCTGGAGTGGTAAAGGAGAGGGCCTGTACTTC
TRBJ1-1	NA	TRBV6-1	NA	CASSEYPGAEAFF	TGTGCCAGCAGTGAATATCCGGGGGCTGAAGCTTTCTTT
TRBJ2-6	NA	TRBV30	NA	CAWTRWGAGANVLTF	TGTGCCTGGACCCGGTGGGGGGCTGGGGCCAACGTCCTGACTTTC
TRBJ1-4	NA	TRBV6-5	NA	CASSYSPGRKELFF	TGTGCCAGCAGTTACTCGCCAGGGCGGAAGGAACTGTTTTTT
TRBJ1-2	NA	TRBV15	NA	CATSRVDSYYGYTF	TGTGCCACCAGCAGAGTGGACAGCTACTATGGCTACACCTTC
TRBJ1-5	few	TRBV11-3	NA	CASSRGQCNQPQHF	TGTGCCAGCAGTCGCGGACAGTGCAATCAGCCCCAGCATTTT
TRBJ2-1	NA	TRBV7-9	TRBD2	CASSLGLAGVGEQFF	TGTGCCAGCAGCTTGGGACTAGCGGGAGTAGGTGAGCAGTTCTTC
TRBJ2-3	NA	TRBV19	TRBD1	CASSIGQGVEDTQYF	TGTGCCAGTAGTATAGGACAGGGGGTTGAAGATACGCAGTATTTT